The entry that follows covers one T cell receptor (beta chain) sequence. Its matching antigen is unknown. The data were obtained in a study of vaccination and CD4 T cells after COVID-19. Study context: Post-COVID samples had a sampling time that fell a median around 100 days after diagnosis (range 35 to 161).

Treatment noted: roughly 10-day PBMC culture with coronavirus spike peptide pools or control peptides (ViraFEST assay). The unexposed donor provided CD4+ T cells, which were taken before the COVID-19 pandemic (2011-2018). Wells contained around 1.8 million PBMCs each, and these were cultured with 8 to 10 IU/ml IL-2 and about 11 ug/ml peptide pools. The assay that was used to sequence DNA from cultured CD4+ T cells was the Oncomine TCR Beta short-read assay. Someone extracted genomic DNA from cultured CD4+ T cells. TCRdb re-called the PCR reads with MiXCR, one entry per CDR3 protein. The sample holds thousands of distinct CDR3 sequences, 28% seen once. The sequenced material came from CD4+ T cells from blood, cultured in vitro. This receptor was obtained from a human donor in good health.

The CDR3, as DNA: TGTGCCAGCAGCTTTCGACTAGCGGGAGGCAGGCCCAATGAGCAGTTCTTC. It is translated as CASSFRLAGGRPNEQFF. The chain carries TRBV7-2 and TRBJ2-1, with 13 positions matching TRBD2. The J segment lost 6 bases and the V segment lost 3 bases, leaving 8 bases of the junction unmatched. Germline assignment: CDR1 SGHTA and CDR2 FQGNSA. This CDR3 has 17 amino acids.